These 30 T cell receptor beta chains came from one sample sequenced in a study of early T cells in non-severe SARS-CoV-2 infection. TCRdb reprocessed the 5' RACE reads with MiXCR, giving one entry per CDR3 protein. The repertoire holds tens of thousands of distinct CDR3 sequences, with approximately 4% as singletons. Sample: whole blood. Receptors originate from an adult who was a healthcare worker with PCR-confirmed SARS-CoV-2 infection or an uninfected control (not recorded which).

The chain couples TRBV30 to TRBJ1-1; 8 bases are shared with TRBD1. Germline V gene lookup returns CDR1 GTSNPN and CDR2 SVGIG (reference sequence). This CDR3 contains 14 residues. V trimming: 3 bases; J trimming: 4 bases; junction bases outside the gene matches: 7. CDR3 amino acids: CAWSNGQGVTEAFF. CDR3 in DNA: TGTGCCTGGAGCAACGGACAGGGCGTCACTGAAGCTTTCTTT.

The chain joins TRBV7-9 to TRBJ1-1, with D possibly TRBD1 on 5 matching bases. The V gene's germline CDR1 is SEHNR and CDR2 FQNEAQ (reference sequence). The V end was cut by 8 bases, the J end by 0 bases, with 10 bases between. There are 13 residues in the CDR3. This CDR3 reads CASGGRMNTEAFF. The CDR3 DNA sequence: TGTGCCAGCGGGGGACGGATGAACACTGAAGCTTTCTTT.

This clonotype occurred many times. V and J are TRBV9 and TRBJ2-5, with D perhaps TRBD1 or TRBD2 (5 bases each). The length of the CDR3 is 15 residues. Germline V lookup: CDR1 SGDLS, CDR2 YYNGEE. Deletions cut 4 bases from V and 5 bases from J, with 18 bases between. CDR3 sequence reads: CASSYTGTPDETQYF. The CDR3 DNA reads TGTGCCAGCAGCTATACCGGGACCCCCGATGAGACCCAGTACTTC. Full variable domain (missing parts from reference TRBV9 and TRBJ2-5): DSGVTQTPKHLITATGQRVTLRCSPRSGDLSVYWYQQSLDQGLQFLIQYYNGEERAKGNILERFSAQQFPDLHSELNLSSLELGDSALYFCASSYTGTPDETQYFGPGTRLLVL.

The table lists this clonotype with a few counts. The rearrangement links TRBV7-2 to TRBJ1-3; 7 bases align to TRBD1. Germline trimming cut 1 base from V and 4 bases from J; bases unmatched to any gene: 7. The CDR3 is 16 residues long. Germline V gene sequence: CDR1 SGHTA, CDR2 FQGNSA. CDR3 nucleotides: TGTGCCAGCAGCTTAGAAGGGGGCGGTGCAGGAAACACCATATATTTT. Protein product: CASSLEGGGAGNTIYF. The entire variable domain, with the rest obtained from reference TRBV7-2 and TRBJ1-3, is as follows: GAGVSQSPSNKVTEKGKDVELRCDPISGHTALYWYRQSLGQGLEFLIYFQGNSAPDKSGLPSDRFSAERTGGSVSTLTIQRTQQEDSAVYLCASSLEGGGAGNTIYFGEGSWLTVV.

This CDR3 reads CASRPGYQGGEQYF. The CDR3 DNA follows: TGTGCCAGCAGGCCGGGCTACCAAGGTGGTGAGCAGTACTTC. The chain has TRBV12-3 or TRBV12-4 and TRBJ2-7; D not resolved. The CDR3 extends over 14 amino acids. Trimming left V 6 bases short and J 7 bases short, with 19 bases between.

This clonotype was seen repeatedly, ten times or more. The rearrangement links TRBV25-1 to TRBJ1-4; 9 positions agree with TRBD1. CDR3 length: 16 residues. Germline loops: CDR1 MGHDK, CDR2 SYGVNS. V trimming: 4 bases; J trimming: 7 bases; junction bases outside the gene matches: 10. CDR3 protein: CASSAPGTGIGEKLFF. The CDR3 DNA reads TGTGCCAGCAGTGCCCCCGGGACAGGGATCGGTGAAAAACTGTTTTTT. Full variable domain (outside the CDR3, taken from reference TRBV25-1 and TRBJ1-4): EADIYQTPRYLVIGTGKKITLECSQTMGHDKMYWYQQDPGMELHLIHYSYGVNSTEKGDLSSESTVSRIRTEHFPLTLESARPSHTSQYLCASSAPGTGIGEKLFFGSGTQLSVL.

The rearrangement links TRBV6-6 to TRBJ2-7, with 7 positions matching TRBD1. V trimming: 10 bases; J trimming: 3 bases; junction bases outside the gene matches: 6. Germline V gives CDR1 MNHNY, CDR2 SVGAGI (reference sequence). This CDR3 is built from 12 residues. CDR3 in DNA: TGTGCCACCAAGGGACAGTACTACGAGCAGTACTTC. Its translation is CATKGQYYEQYF.

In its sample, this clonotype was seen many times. The CDR3 reads CASSLVRTVQYF. The CDR3 DNA is TGTGCCAGCAGTTTGGTCAGAACGGTGCAGTACTTC. This chain joins TRBV28 and TRBJ2-7; D gene uncertain. The CDR3 spans 12 residues. Trimming left V 3 bases short and J 9 bases short, with 12 bases between. CDR1 is MDHEN and CDR2 is SYDVKM in the germline V gene. The whole variable domain, remainder taken from reference TRBV28 and TRBJ2-7, is DVKVTQSSRYLVKRTGEKVFLECVQDMDHENMFWYRQDPGLGLRLIYFSYDVKMKEKGDIPEGYSVSREKKERFSLILESASTNQTSMYLCASSLVRTVQYFGPGTRLTVT.

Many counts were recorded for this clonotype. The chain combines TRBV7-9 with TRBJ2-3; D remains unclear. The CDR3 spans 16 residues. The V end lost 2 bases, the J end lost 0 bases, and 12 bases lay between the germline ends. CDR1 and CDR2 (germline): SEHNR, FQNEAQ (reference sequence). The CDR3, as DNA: TGTGCCAGCAGCTTAAATTGGGGTACTAGCACAGATACGCAGTATTTT. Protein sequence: CASSLNWGTSTDTQYF.

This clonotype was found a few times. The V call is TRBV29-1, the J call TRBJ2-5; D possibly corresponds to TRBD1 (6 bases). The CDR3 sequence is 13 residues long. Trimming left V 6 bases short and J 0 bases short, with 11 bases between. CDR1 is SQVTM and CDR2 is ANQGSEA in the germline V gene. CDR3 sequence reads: CSVEDRHQETQYF. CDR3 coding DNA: TGCAGCGTGGAGGACAGACACCAAGAGACCCAGTACTTC.

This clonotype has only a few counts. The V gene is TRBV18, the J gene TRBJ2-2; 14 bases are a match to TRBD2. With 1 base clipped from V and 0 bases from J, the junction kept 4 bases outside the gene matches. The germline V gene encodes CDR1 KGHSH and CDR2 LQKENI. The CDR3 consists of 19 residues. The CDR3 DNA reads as TGTGCCAGCTCACCACGAGGGACTAGCGGGGGCCCGAACACCGGGGAGCTGTTTTTT. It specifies CASSPRGTSGGPNTGELFF.

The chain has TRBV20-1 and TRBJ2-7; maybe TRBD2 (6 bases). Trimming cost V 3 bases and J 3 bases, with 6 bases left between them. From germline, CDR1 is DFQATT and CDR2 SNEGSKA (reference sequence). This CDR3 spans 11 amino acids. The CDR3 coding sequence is TGCAGTGCTAGCGGGAGCTACGAGCAGTACTTC. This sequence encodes CSASGSYEQYF.

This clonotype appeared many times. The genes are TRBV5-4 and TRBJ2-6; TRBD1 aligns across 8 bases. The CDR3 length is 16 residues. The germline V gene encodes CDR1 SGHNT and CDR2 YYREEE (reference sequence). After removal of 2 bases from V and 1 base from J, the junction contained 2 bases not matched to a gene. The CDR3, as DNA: TGTGCCAGCAGCTTCAACAGGGGGTCTGGGGCCAACGTCCTGACTTTC. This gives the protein CASSFNRGSGANVLTF.

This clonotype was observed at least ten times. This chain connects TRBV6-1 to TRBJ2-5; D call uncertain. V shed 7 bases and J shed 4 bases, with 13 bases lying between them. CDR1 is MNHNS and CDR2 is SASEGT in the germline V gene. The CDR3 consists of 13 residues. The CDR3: CASKEGRRETQYF. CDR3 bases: TGTGCCAGCAAGGAAGGGCGGCGAGAGACCCAGTACTTC.

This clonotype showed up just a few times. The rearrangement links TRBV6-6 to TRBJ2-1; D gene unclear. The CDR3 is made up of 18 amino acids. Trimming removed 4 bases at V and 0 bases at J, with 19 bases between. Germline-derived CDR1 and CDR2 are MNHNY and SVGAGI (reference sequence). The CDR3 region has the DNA TGTGCCAGCAGTTCCCTTCGCCCAACTCAGAGCTCCTACAATGAGCAGTTCTTC. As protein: CASSSLRPTQSSYNEQFF.

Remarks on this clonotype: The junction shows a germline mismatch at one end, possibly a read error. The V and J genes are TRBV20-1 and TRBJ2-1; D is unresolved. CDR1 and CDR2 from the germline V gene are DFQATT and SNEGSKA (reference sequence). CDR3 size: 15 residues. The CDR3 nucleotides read TGCAGTGCTAGAGATCCCCAGTCAACGGGCAATGAGCAGCTCTTC. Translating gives CSARDPQSTGNEQLF.

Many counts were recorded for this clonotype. Here the CDR3 DNA reads TGTGCCAGCAGCCGGACAGGGGAAACTGAAGCTTTCTTT. Protein sequence: CASSRTGETEAFF. This sequence joins TRBV7-9 and TRBJ1-1; TRBD1 aligns across 9 bases. Germline V gene sequence: CDR1 SEHNR, CDR2 FQNEAQ (reference sequence). With 5 bases clipped from V and 5 bases from J, the junction kept 3 bases outside the gene matches. The CDR3 totals 13 residues.

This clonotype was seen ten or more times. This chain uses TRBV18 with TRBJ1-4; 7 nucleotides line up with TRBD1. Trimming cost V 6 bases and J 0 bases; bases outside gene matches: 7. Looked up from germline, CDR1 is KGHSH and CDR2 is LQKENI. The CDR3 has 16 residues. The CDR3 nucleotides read TGTGCCAGCTCCCACAGGGACAGCGCAACTAATGAAAAACTGTTTTTT. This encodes CASSHRDSATNEKLFF. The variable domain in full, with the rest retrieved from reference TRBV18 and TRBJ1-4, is NAGVMQNPRHLVRRRGQEARLRCSPMKGHSHVYWYRQLPEEGLKFMVYLQKENIIDESGMPKERFSAEFPKEGPSILRIQQVVRGDSAAYFCASSHRDSATNEKLFFGSGTQLSVL.

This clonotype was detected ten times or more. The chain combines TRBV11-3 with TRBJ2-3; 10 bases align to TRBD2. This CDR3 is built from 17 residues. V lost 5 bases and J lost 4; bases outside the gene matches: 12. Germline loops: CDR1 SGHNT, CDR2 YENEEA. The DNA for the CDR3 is TGTGCCAGCAGCAGCCCTAACCTAGCGGGAGTACCAGATACGCAGTATTTT. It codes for CASSSPNLAGVPDTQYF.

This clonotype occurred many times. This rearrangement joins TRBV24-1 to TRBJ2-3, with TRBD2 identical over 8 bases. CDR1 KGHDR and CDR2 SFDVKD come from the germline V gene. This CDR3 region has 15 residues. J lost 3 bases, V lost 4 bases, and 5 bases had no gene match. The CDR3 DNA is TGTGCCACCAGTGACCAGCGGGAGACAACAGATACGCAGTATTTT. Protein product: CATSDQRETTDTQYF.

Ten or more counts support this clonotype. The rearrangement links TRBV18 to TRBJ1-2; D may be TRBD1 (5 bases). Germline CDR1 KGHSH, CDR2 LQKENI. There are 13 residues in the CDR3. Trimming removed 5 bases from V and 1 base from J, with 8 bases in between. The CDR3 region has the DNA TGTGCCAGCTCAGGGGGGAGTAACTATGGCTACACCTTC. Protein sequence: CASSGGSNYGYTF.

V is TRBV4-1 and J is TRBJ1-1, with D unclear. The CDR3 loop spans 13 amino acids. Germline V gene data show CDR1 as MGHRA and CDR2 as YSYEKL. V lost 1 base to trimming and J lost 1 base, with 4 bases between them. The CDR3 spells CASSQVKNTEAFF. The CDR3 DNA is TGCGCCAGCAGCCAAGTCAAGAACACTGAAGCTTTCTTT.

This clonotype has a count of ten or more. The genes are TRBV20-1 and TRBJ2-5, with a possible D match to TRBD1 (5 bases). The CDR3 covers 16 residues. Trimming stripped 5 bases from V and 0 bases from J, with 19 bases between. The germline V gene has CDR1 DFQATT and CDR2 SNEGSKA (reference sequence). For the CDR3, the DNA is TGCAGTGCTTCCCCTCTACAGGTCCAATACCAAGAGACCCAGTACTTC. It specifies CSASPLQVQYQETQYF.

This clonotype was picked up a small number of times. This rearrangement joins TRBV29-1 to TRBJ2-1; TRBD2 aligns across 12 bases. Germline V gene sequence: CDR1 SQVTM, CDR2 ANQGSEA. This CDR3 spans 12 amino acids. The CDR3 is CGGTSGRNEQFF. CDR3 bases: TGCGGCGGGACTAGCGGGCGCAATGAGCAGTTCTTC.

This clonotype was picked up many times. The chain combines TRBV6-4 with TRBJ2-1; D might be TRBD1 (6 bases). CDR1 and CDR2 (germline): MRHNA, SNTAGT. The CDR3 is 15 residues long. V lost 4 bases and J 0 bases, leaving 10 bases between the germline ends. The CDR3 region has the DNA TGTGCCAGCAGTGTCCAGGACAGCTCCTACAATGAGCAGTTCTTC. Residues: CASSVQDSSYNEQFF.

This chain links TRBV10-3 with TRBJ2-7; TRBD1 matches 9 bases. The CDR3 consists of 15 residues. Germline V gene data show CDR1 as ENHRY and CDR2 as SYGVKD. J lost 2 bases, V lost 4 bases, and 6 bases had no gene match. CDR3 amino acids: CAISAGQGKPYEQYF. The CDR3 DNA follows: TGTGCCATCAGTGCGGGACAGGGAAAACCCTACGAGCAGTACTTC.

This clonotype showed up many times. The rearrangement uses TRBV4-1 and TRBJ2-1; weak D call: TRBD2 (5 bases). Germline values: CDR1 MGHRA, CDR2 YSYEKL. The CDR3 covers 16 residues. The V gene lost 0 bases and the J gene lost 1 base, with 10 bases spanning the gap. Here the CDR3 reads CASSQEGWRSYNEQFF. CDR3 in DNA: TGCGCCAGCAGCCAAGAAGGCTGGAGGTCCTACAATGAGCAGTTCTTC.

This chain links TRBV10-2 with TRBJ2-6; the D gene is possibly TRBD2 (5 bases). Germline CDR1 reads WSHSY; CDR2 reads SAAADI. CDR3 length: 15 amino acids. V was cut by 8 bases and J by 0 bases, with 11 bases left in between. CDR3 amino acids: CASYYGDSGANVLTF. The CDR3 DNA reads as TGCGCCAGCTATTACGGGGACTCTGGGGCCAACGTCCTGACTTTC.

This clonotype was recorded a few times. As DNA, the CDR3 is TGTGCCAGCAGCTTAGTCCGACAGGCAGATGGCTACACCTTC. Amino acids: CASSLVRQADGYTF. The V gene is TRBV7-8, the J gene TRBJ1-2; a possible D gene is TRBD1 (6 bases). The CDR3 is 14 residues long. V lost 1 base, J lost 6 bases, and 12 bases lay in between. CDR1 SGHVS and CDR2 FQNEAQ come from the germline V gene. The full variable domain, its missing parts supplied by reference TRBV7-8 and TRBJ1-2, is GAGVSQSPRYKVAKRGQDVALRCDPISGHVSLFWYQQALGQGPEFLTYFQNEAQLDKSGLPSDRFFAERPEGSVSTLKIQRTQQEDSAVYLCASSLVRQADGYTFGSGTRLTVV.

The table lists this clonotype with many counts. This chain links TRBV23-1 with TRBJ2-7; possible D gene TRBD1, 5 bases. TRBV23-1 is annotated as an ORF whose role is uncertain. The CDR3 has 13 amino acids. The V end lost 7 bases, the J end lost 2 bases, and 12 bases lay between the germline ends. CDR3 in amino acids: CASIPDTTYEQYF. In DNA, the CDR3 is TGCGCCAGCATTCCGGACACCACCTACGAGCAGTACTTC.